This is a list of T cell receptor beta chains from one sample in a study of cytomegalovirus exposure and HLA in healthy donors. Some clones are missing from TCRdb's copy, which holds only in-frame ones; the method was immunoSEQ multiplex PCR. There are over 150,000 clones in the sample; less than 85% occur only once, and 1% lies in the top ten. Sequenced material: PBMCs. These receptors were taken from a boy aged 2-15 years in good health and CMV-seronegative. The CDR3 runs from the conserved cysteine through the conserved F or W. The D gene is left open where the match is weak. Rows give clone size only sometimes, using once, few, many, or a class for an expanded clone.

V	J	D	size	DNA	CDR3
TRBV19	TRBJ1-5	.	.	TGTGCCAGTAGTCCACAGGGTATGCCCCAGCATTTT	CASSPQGMPQHF
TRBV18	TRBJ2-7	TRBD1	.	TGTGCCAGCTCACCACAGACAGGGGAGCAAGACGGGCGGTACTTC	CASSPQTGEQDGRYF
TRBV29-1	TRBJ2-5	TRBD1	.	TGCAGCGTTGTTCGGACAGGGGGTTCTGTAGAGACCCAGTACTTC	CSVVRTGGSVETQYF
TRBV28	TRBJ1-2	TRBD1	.	TGTGCCAGCAGTCTTCGGGGACAGCCCTATGGCTACACCTTC	CASSLRGQPYGYTF
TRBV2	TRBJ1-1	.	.	TGTGCCAGCAGTGACGAGGGCCCAGCTTTCTTT	CASSDEGPAFF
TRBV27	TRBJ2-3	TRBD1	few	TGTGCCAGCAGTATATCCGGGACAGCGGATAGCACAGATACGCAGTATTTT	CASSISGTADSTDTQYF
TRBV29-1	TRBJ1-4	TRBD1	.	TGCAGCGCCCTGCCTCGGGGGACAGATACAAACTGCACTAATGAAAAACTGTTTTTT	CSALPRGTDTNCTNEKLFF
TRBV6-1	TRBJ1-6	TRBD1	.	TGTGCCAGCAGTGTGACAGGGGGAGGCTCACCCCTCCACTTT	CASSVTGGGSPLHF
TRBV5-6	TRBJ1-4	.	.	TGTGCCAGCAGCTTGAGGAGTCCAACTAATGAAAAACTGTTTTTT	CASSLRSPTNEKLFF
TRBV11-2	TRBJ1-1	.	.	TGTGCCAGCACGACGGGGGGGGGCTCTGAAGCTTTCTTT	CASTTGGGSEAFF
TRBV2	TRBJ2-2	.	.	TGTGCCAGCAGCGACACAGGGTGGGCCGGGGAGCTGTTTTTT	CASSDTGWAGELFF
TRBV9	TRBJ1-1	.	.	TGTGCCAGCAGCGTCCCGACAGATAACACTGAAGCTTTCTTT	CASSVPTDNTEAFF
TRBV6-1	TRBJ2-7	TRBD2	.	TGTGCCAGCAGTGAACTAGGGCTAGCGGGGATGACCCGCCTCTCCTACGAGCAGTACTTC	CASSELGLAGMTRLSYEQYF
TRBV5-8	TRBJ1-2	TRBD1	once	TGTGCCAGCATCAGAGTTGGGACAGGGGCTAGCGGCTACACCTTC	CASIRVGTGASGYTF
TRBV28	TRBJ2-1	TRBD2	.	TGTGCCAGCAGTTTAGCGGGAGGGCCCGGTGAGCAGTTCTTC	CASSLAGGPGEQFF
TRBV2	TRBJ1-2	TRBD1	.	TGTGCCAGTATCAGACAGGGGGCGCGTAATGGCTACACCTTC	CASIRQGARNGYTF
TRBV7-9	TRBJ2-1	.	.	TGTGCCAGCAGCCTCGGGTTCCAGCACGATGAGCAGTTCTTC	CASSLGFQHDEQFF
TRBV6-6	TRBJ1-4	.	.	TGTGCCAGCAGCACTATATCTGGCTGGGGGGATGAAAAACTGTTTTTT	CASSTISGWGDEKLFF
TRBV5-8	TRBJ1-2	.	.	TGTGCCAGCAGCACCCACTATTCGGGTGGCTACACCTTC	CASSTHYSGGYTF
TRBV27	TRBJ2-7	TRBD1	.	TGTGCCAGCAGTTACCGGGACAGCTACGAGCAGTACTTC	CASSYRDSYEQYF
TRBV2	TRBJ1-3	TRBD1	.	TGTGCCAGCAGTGACCGCCAGGGGGGCACTGGAAACACCATATATTTT	CASSDRQGGTGNTIYF
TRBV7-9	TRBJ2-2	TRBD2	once	TGTGCCAGCAGCTGGACTAGCGGCACCGGGGAGCTGTTTTTT	CASSWTSGTGELFF
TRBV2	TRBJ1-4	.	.	TGTGCCAGCAGTGATCTAACTAATGAAAAACTGTTTTTT	CASSDLTNEKLFF
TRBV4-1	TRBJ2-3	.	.	TGCGCCAGCAGCCCTGACATTCGTCCCACAGATACGCAGTATTTT	CASSPDIRPTDTQYF
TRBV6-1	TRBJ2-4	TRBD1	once	TGTGCCAGCAGGGAACAGGGGGCCGGCAAAAACATTCAGTACTTC	CASREQGAGKNIQYF
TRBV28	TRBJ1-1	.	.	TGTGCCAGCAGTCCCCAGGGGTGGGGTGAAGCTTTCTTT	CASSPQGWGEAFF
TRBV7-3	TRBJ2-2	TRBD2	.	TGTGCCAGCAGCTTAATTAGTCTAGCGGGAGACTTTTTCCCCGGGGAGCTGTTTTTT	CASSLISLAGDFFPGELFF
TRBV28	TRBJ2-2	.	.	TGTGCCAGCAGTATTACAGGGTGGGACACCGGGGAGCTGTTTTTT	CASSITGWDTGELFF
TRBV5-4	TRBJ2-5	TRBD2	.	TGTGCCAGCAGCTTCTCTCGGGCTAGCGGACAAGAGACCCAGTACTTC	CASSFSRASGQETQYF
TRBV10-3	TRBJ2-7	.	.	TGTGCCATCAGTCCGACAGTATCCGACGAGCAGTACTTC	CAISPTVSDEQYF
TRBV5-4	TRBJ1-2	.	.	TGTGCCAGCAGCTTGGTGGGCAGAGCTAACTATGGCTACACCTTC	CASSLVGRANYGYTF
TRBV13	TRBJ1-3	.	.	TGTGCCAGCAGCTCCAGGGGTACTAACACCATATATTTT	CASSSRGTNTIYF
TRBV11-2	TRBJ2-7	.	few	TGTGCCAGCGGTGCTGGGGGAGGCTACGAGCAGTACTTC	CASGAGGGYEQYF
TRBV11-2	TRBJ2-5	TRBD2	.	TGTGCCAGCAGCTCAGGACTAGGAGAGACCCAGTACTTC	CASSSGLGETQYF
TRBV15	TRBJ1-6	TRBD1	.	TGTGCCACCAGCAGGGGGACAGCTACTTCACCCCTCCACTTT	CATSRGTATSPLHF
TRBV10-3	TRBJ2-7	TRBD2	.	TGTGCCATCGCCTCGGCTAGCGGCCTCGGCGAGCAGTACTTC	CAIASASGLGEQYF
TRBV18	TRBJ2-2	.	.	TGTGCCAGCTCACCACTAAACACCGGGGAGCTGTTTTTT	CASSPLNTGELFF
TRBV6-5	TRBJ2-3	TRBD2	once	TGTGCCAGCAGACTCGGACTAGCGGGCACAGATACGCAGTATTTT	CASRLGLAGTDTQYF
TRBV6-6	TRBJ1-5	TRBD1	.	TGTGCCAGCACTTATTCGGGACAGAGCAATCAGCCCCAGCATTTT	CASTYSGQSNQPQHF
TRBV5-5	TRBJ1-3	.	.	TGTGCCAGCAGCTTGGAGCGACCTTACACTGGAAACACCATATATTTT	CASSLERPYTGNTIYF
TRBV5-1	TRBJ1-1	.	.	TGCGCCAGCACGCGGGAGAACACTGAAGCTTTCTTT	CASTRENTEAFF
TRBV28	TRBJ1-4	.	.	TGTGCCAGCAGTCTCCAGTTAGAAAAACTGTTTTTT	CASSLQLEKLFF
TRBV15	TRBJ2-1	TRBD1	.	TGTGCCACCAGCAGAGAGGTGGGCAGGGGGTCCTACAATGAGCAGTTCTTC	CATSREVGRGSYNEQFF
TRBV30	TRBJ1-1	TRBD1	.	TGTGCCTGGACTCAGGGGGGGAACACTGAAGCTTTCTTT	CAWTQGGNTEAFF
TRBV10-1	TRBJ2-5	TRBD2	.	TGCGCCAGCAGTGGAACAGCGGGAGGTCAAGAGACCCAGTACTTC	CASSGTAGGQETQYF
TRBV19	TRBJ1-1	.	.	TGTGCCAGTACTGAGGGGAGGTTTAACACTGAAGCTTTCTTT	CASTEGRFNTEAFF
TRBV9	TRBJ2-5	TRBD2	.	TGTGCCAGCAGCGTACGGCTAGCGGGGGAGCAAGAGACCCAGTACTTC	CASSVRLAGEQETQYF
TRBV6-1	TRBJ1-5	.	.	TGCGCCAGCAGTGAAGCGAGGCAGCCCCAGCATTTT	CASSEARQPQHF
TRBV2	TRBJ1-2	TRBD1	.	TGTGCCAGCACGGACAGGGAAAATGGCTACACCTTC	CASTDRENGYTF
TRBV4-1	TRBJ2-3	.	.	TGCGCCAGCAGCCAAGTCGGGGTTACTACAGATACGCAGTATTTT	CASSQVGVTTDTQYF
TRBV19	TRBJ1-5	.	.	TGTGCCAGTATAGGAGGCAATCAGCCCCAGCATTTT	CASIGGNQPQHF
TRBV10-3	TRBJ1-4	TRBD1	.	TGTGCCACCTCGACAGGGGATGATGAAAAACTGTTTTTT	CATSTGDDEKLFF
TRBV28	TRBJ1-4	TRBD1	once	TGTGCCAGCATTAAGTCTTTTACTCCGGGACAGTATAATGAAAAACTGTTTTTT	CASIKSFTPGQYNEKLFF
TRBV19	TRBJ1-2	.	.	TGTGCCAGTAGTGTCCGACAGGCTGGGTATGGCTACACCTTC	CASSVRQAGYGYTF
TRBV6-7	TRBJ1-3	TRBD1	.	TGTGCCAGCAGTTCTCGACAGGGGGCTAACACCATATATTTT	CASSSRQGANTIYF
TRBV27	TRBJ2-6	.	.	TGTGCCAGCAGTCGCCCTCAACTCTCTGGGGCCAACGTCCTGACTTTC	CASSRPQLSGANVLTF
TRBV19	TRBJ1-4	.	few	TGTGCCACCACCGGGGGGCAGAGTAAACTGTTTTTT	CATTGGQSKLFF
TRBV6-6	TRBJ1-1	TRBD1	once	TGTGCCAGCCAGGGGGAGAGGATGAACACTGAAGCTTTCTTT	CASQGERMNTEAFF
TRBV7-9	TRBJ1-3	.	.	TGTTCCAGCAGCTTACTTCCTGGACCTACCACTAGAGTTGGAAACACCATATATTTT	CSSSLLPGPTTRVGNTIYF
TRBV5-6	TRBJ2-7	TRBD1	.	TGTGCCAGCAGGAACGGACAGGGGGTAACGTACTTC	CASRNGQGVTYF